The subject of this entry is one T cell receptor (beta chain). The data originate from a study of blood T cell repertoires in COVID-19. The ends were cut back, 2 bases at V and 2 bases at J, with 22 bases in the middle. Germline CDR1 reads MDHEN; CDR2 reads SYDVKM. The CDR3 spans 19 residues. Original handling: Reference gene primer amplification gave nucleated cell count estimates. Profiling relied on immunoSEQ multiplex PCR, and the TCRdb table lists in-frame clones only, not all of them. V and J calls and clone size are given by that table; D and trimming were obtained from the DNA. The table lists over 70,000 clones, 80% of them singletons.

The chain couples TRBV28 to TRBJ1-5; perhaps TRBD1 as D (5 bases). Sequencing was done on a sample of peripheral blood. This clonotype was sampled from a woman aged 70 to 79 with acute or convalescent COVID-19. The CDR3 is CASSLGAGPAQLRNQPQHF. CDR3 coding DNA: TGTGCCAGCAGTTTAGGGGCTGGGCCAGCTCAGCTTCGCAATCAGCCCCAGCATTTT.